These T cell receptor beta chains were read from a single sample in a study of T cell responses to AZD1222 COVID-19 vaccine. Generated by immunoSEQ multiplex PCR, the TCRdb table keeps only in-frame clones and is missing some. The sample holds 110,000 to 150,000 clones; 85% to 95% are singletons and the top ten take roughly 9%. Sequenced here: peripheral blood, sampled on day 0 of AZD1222 vaccination. These TCRs come from an adult in good health. Both conserved end residues are part of each CDR3. D genes are given only for firm matches. The size field is filled for only some rows; it gives once, few, many or a size class.

V gene: TRBV29-1
J gene: TRBJ1-1
D gene: -
clone size: -
CDR3 protein: CSVEGFRDTEAFF
CDR3 DNA: TGCAGCGTTGAAGGTTTCAGGGACACTGAAGCTTTCTTT

V gene: TRBV4-1
J gene: TRBJ1-5
D gene: -
clone size: -
CDR3 protein: CASSSLLISNQPQHF
CDR3 DNA: TGCGCCAGCAGCAGCCTCCTCATCAGCAATCAGCCCCAGCATTTT

V gene: TRBV6-6
J gene: TRBJ1-2
D gene: -
clone size: -
CDR3 protein: CASSPQTESRGYTF
CDR3 DNA: TGTGCCAGCAGTCCGCAGACAGAGAGTCGTGGCTACACCTTC

V gene: TRBV18
J gene: TRBJ2-7
D gene: -
clone size: -
CDR3 protein: CASAVRDGTYEQYF
CDR3 DNA: TGTGCCAGCGCGGTCCGGGACGGAACCTACGAGCAGTACTTC

V gene: TRBV21-1
J gene: TRBJ2-7
D gene: -
clone size: -
CDR3 protein: CASSGGGLPYEQYF
CDR3 DNA: TGTGCCAGCAGCGGCGGGGGGCTTCCCTACGAGCAGTACTTC

V gene: TRBV4-1
J gene: TRBJ2-7
D gene: -
clone size: -
CDR3 protein: CASSEVWADTSSYEQYF
CDR3 DNA: TGCGCCAGCAGCGAAGTATGGGCAGACACCAGCTCCTACGAGCAGTACTTC

V gene: TRBV19
J gene: TRBJ1-5
D gene: -
clone size: -
CDR3 protein: CASSIQGASQPQHF
CDR3 DNA: TGTGCCAGTAGTATACAGGGTGCCAGTCAGCCCCAGCATTTT

V gene: TRBV3-1/TRBV3-2
J gene: TRBJ1-5
D gene: -
clone size: -
CDR3 protein: CASSQGDQPQHF
CDR3 DNA: TGTGCCAGCAGCCAAGGGGATCAGCCCCAGCATTTT

V gene: TRBV7-8
J gene: TRBJ1-1
D gene: -
clone size: -
CDR3 protein: CASSLATLNTEAFF
CDR3 DNA: TGTGCCAGCAGCTTAGCTACCCTGAACACTGAAGCTTTCTTT

V gene: TRBV5-4
J gene: TRBJ2-7
D gene: -
clone size: once
CDR3 protein: CASSSEGVGDEQYF
CDR3 DNA: TGTGCCAGCAGCTCTGAAGGGGTGGGCGACGAGCAGTACTTC

V gene: TRBV12-3/TRBV12-4
J gene: TRBJ2-1
D gene: -
clone size: -
CDR3 protein: CASSTTYSDEQFF
CDR3 DNA: TGTGCCAGCAGTACCACGTATTCGGATGAGCAGTTCTTC

V gene: TRBV19
J gene: TRBJ1-5
D gene: TRBD1
clone size: -
CDR3 protein: CASSRLLGQVYGQPQHF
CDR3 DNA: TGTGCCAGTAGTAGGCTGCTGGGACAGGTCTACGGTCAGCCCCAGCATTTT

V gene: TRBV6-5
J gene: TRBJ1-6
D gene: -
clone size: -
CDR3 protein: CASSNGPSEVF
CDR3 DNA: TGTGCCAGCAGTAACGGGCCATCAGAGGTTTTT

V gene: TRBV18
J gene: TRBJ2-5
D gene: TRBD1
clone size: -
CDR3 protein: CASSPSEQGGWETQYF
CDR3 DNA: TGTGCCAGCTCACCATCCGAACAGGGGGGTTGGGAGACCCAGTACTTC

V gene: TRBV7-2
J gene: TRBJ1-4
D gene: -
clone size: few
CDR3 protein: CASSFSVGLEKLFF
CDR3 DNA: TGTGCCAGCAGCTTTAGTGTAGGGCTGGAAAAACTGTTTTTT

V gene: TRBV2
J gene: TRBJ1-1
D gene: -
clone size: -
CDR3 protein: CASLDGYLNTEAFF
CDR3 DNA: TGTGCCAGTCTTGACGGATATTTGAACACTGAAGCTTTCTTT

V gene: TRBV9
J gene: TRBJ2-2
D gene: -
clone size: -
CDR3 protein: CASSVDQGPNTGELFF
CDR3 DNA: TGTGCCAGCAGCGTAGACCAGGGCCCGAACACCGGGGAGCTGTTTTTT

V gene: TRBV7-2
J gene: TRBJ2-5
D gene: TRBD2
clone size: -
CDR3 protein: CASSFQRGQETQYF
CDR3 DNA: TGTGCCAGCAGCTTCCAGCGGGGCCAAGAGACCCAGTACTTC

V gene: TRBV1
J gene: TRBJ1-5
D gene: -
clone size: -
CDR3 protein: CTSSQFGQGGGQPQHF
CDR3 DNA: TGCACCAGCAGCCAATTTGGACAGGGAGGAGGACAGCCCCAGCATTTT

V gene: TRBV5-1
J gene: TRBJ1-1
D gene: TRBD1
clone size: -
CDR3 protein: CASRMTGGLNTEAFF
CDR3 DNA: TGCGCCAGCAGGATGACAGGGGGCTTGAACACTGAAGCTTTCTTT

V gene: TRBV5-6
J gene: TRBJ2-1
D gene: TRBD2
clone size: -
CDR3 protein: CASSLFQRGGFVDEQFF
CDR3 DNA: TGTGCCAGCAGCTTGTTCCAGCGGGGGGGCTTTGTCGATGAGCAGTTCTTC

V gene: TRBV5-1
J gene: TRBJ2-7
D gene: TRBD1
clone size: few
CDR3 protein: CASRPQTGSYEQYF
CDR3 DNA: TGCGCCAGCAGACCACAGACAGGGAGCTACGAGCAGTACTTC

V gene: TRBV28
J gene: TRBJ1-4
D gene: -
clone size: few
CDR3 protein: CASRPQGEKLFF
CDR3 DNA: TGTGCCAGCAGGCCACAGGGTGAAAAACTGTTTTTT

V gene: TRBV12-3/TRBV12-4
J gene: TRBJ1-2
D gene: -
clone size: -
CDR3 protein: CASSLDPDRGYTF
CDR3 DNA: TGTGCCAGCAGTTTAGACCCCGATAGGGGCTACACCTTC

V gene: TRBV27
J gene: TRBJ1-6
D gene: -
clone size: once
CDR3 protein: CASSLKWVGPYNSPLHF
CDR3 DNA: TGTGCCAGCAGTTTAAAGTGGGTCGGCCCCTATAATTCACCCCTCCACTTT

V gene: TRBV2
J gene: TRBJ1-6
D gene: -
clone size: -
CDR3 protein: CASRRDNSPLHF
CDR3 DNA: TGTGCCAGCAGACGGGATAATTCACCCCTCCACTTT

V gene: TRBV9
J gene: TRBJ2-3
D gene: -
clone size: -
CDR3 protein: CASGGGDTQYF
CDR3 DNA: TGTGCCAGCGGGGGCGGGGATACGCAGTATTTT

V gene: TRBV7-3
J gene: TRBJ1-2
D gene: TRBD1
clone size: -
CDR3 protein: CASSFGTGEIGYTF
CDR3 DNA: TGTGCCAGCAGCTTCGGGACAGGGGAGATAGGCTACACCTTC

V gene: TRBV18
J gene: TRBJ1-2
D gene: -
clone size: -
CDR3 protein: CASSLGHPANYGYTF
CDR3 DNA: TGTGCCAGCTCCCTGGGACATCCAGCTAACTATGGCTACACCTTC

V gene: TRBV19
J gene: TRBJ2-2
D gene: -
clone size: -
CDR3 protein: CASGAVTAGELFF
CDR3 DNA: TGTGCCAGTGGAGCAGTCACCGCCGGGGAGCTGTTTTTT

V gene: TRBV9
J gene: TRBJ1-6
D gene: -
clone size: -
CDR3 protein: CASSEMGGSGSPLHF
CDR3 DNA: TGTGCCAGCAGCGAGATGGGGGGATCTGGATCACCCCTCCACTTT

V gene: TRBV28
J gene: TRBJ1-3
D gene: TRBD1
clone size: few
CDR3 protein: CASSFLRLDRENTIYF
CDR3 DNA: TGTGCCAGCAGTTTTTTAAGGCTGGACAGGGAAAACACCATATATTTT

V gene: TRBV28
J gene: TRBJ2-7
D gene: -
clone size: -
CDR3 protein: CASSWTATYEQYF
CDR3 DNA: TGTGCCAGCAGCTGGACAGCAACCTACGAGCAGTACTTC

V gene: TRBV20-1
J gene: TRBJ1-1
D gene: -
clone size: -
CDR3 protein: CSASHPDRMNTEAFF
CDR3 DNA: TGCAGTGCTAGTCACCCCGACAGAATGAACACTGAAGCTTTCTTT

V gene: TRBV28
J gene: TRBJ2-1
D gene: -
clone size: -
CDR3 protein: CASSLVTGSSYNEQFF
CDR3 DNA: TGTGCCAGCAGTCTCGTGACAGGAAGCTCCTACAATGAGCAGTTCTTC

V gene: TRBV2
J gene: TRBJ1-2
D gene: -
clone size: -
CDR3 protein: CASRRTGNYGYTF
CDR3 DNA: TGTGCCAGCCGAAGGACGGGGAACTATGGCTACACCTTC